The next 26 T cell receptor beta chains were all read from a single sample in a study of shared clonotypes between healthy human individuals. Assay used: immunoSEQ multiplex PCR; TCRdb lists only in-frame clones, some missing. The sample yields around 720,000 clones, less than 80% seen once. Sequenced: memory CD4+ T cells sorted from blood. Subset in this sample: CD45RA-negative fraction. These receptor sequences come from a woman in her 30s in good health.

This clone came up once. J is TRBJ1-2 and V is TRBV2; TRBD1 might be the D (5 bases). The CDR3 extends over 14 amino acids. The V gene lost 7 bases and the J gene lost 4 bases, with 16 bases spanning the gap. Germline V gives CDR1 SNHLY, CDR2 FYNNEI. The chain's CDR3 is CASNPTPGTYGYTF. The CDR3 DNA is TGTGCCAGCAATCCTACCCCAGGGACCTATGGCTACACCTTC.

The CDR3 region has the DNA TGCGCCAGCAGCTTGGATGTGGATAGCACAGATACGCAGTATTTT. Translation: CASSLDVDSTDTQYF. The gene calls are TRBV5-1 and TRBJ2-3; D gene ambiguous. Between the trimmed V and J ends, which lost 0 bases and 0 bases, there was a span of 8 bases. The CDR3 is 15 residues long. Germline V lookup: CDR1 SGHRS, CDR2 YFSETQ.

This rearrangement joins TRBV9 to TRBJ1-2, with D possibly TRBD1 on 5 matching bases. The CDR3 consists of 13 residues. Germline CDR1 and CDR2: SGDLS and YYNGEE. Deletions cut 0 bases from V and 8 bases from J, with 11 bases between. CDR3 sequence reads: CASSVVSGRGYTF. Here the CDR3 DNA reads TGTGCCAGCAGCGTAGTTTCAGGGCGAGGCTACACCTTC.

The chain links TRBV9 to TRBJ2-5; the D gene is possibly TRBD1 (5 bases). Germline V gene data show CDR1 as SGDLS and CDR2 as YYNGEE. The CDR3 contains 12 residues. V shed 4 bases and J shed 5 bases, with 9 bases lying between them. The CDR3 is CASSSSGETQYF. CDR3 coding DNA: TGTGCCAGCAGCTCCTCAGGGGAGACCCAGTACTTC. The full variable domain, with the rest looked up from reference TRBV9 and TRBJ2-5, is DSGVTQTPKHLITATGQRVTLRCSPRSGDLSVYWYQQSLDQGLQFLIQYYNGEERAKGNILERFSAQQFPDLHSELNLSSLELGDSALYFCASSSSGETQYFGPGTRLLVL.

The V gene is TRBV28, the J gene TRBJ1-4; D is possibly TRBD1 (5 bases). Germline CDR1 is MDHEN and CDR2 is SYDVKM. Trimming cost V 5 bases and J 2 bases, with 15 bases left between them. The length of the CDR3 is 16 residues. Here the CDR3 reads CASSTAPGSTNEKLFF. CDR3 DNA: TGTGCCAGCAGTACGGCCCCAGGGTCCACTAATGAAAAACTGTTTTTT.

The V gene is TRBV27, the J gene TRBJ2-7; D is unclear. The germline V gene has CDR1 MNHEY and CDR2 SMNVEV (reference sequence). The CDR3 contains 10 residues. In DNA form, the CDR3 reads TGTGCCAGCAGTTTAAAGGCGGTAAAGGTC. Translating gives CASSLKAVKV.

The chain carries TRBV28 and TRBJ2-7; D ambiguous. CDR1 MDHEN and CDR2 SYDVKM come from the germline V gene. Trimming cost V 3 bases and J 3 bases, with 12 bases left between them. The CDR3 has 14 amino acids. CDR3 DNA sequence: TGTGCCAGCAGTTTGAGACCAGCCCACTACGAGCAGTACTTC. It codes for CASSLRPAHYEQYF.

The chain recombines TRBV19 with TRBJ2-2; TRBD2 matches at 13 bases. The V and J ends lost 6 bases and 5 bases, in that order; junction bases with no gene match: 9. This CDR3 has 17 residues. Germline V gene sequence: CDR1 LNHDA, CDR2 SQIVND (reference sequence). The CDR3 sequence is CASSPKGTSGVTGELFF. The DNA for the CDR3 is TGTGCCAGTAGCCCGAAAGGGACTAGCGGGGTAACCGGGGAGCTGTTTTTT.

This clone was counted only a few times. CDR3 in amino acids: CAWKRGLGTDTQYF. In nucleotides, the CDR3 is TGTGCCTGGAAGCGGGGGCTAGGTACAGATACGCAGTATTTT. V and J are TRBV30 and TRBJ2-3, with TRBD2 identical over 8 bases. The CDR3 contains 14 residues. Unmatched junction bases numbered 6, after V lost 4 bases and J lost 3 bases. Germline assignment: CDR1 GTSNPN and CDR2 SVGIG (reference sequence). Full variable domain (missing parts from reference TRBV30 and TRBJ2-3): SQTIHQWPATLVQPVGSPLSLECTVEGTSNPNLYWYRQAAGRGLQLLFYSVGIGQISSEVPQNLSASRPQDRQFILSSKKLLLSDSGFYLCAWKRGLGTDTQYFGPGTRLTVL.

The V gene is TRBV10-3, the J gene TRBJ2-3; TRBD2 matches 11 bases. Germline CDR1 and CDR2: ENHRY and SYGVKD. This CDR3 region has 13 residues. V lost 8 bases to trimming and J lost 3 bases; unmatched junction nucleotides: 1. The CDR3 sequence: CAIGTSGTDTQYF. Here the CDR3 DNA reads TGTGCCATCGGGACTAGCGGTACAGATACGCAGTATTTT.

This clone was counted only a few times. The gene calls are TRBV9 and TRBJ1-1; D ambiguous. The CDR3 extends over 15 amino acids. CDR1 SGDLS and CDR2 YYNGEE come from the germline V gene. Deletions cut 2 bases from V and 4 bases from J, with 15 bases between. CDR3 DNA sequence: TGTGCCAGCAGCGTCGACTGGAAAGAGTCCACTGAAGCTTTCTTT. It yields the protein CASSVDWKESTEAFF.

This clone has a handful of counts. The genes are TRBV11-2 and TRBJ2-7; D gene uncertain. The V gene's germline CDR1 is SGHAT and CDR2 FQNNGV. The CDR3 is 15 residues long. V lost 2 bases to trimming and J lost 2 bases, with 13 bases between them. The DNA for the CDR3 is TGTGCCAGCAGCTTATTTTCTGTAAACCCCTACGAGCAGTACTTC. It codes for CASSLFSVNPYEQYF.

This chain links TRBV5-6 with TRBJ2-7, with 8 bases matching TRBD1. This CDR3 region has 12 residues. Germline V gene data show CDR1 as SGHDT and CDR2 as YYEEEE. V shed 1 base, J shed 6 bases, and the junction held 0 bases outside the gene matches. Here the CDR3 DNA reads TGTGCCAGCAGCTTGACAGGGGGCGAGCAGTACTTC. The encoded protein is CASSLTGGEQYF.

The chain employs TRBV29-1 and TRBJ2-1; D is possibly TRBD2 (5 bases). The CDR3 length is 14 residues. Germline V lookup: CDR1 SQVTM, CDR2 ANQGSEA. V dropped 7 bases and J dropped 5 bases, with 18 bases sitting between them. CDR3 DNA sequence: TGCAGCGGCGAAAGGGTAGCGAACGACAATGAGCAGTTCTTC. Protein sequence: CSGERVANDNEQFF.

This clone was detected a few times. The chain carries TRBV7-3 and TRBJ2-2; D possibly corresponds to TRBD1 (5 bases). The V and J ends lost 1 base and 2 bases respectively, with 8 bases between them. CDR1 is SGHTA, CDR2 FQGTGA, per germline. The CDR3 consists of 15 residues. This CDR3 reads CASSLNQGNTGELFF. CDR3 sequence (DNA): TGTGCCAGCAGCTTAAACCAGGGTAACACCGGGGAGCTGTTTTTT.

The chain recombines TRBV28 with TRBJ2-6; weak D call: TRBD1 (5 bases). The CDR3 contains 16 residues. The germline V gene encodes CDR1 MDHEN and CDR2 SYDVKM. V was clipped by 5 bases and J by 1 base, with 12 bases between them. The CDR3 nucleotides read TGTGCCAGCAGTCGGCAGAGACAGTCTGGGGCCAACGTCCTGACTTTC. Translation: CASSRQRQSGANVLTF.

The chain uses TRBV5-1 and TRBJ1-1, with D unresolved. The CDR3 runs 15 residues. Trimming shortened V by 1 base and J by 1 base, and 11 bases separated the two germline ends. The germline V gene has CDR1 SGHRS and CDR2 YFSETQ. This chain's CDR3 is CASSLYRGSNTEAFF. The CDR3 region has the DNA TGCGCCAGCAGCTTGTATCGGGGTTCGAACACTGAAGCTTTCTTT.

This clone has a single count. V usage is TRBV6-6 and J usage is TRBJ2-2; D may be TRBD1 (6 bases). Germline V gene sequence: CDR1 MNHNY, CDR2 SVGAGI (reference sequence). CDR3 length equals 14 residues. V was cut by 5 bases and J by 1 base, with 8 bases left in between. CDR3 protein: CASSQDRNTGELFF. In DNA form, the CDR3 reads TGTGCCAGCAGTCAGGACAGGAACACCGGGGAGCTGTTTTTT.

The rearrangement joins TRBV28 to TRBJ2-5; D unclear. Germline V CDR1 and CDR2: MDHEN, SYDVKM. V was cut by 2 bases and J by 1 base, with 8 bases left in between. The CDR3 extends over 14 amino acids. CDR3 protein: CASSLVGVQETQYF. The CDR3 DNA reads TGTGCCAGCAGTTTAGTTGGGGTCCAAGAGACCCAGTACTTC.

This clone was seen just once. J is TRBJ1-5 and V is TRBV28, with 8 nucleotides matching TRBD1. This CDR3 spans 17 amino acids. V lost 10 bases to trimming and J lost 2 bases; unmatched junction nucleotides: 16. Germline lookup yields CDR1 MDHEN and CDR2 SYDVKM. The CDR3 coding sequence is TGTGCCACGGATATTTTTCCGGGACAGGCTGGCAATCAGCCCCAGCATTTT. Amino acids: CATDIFPGQAGNQPQHF.

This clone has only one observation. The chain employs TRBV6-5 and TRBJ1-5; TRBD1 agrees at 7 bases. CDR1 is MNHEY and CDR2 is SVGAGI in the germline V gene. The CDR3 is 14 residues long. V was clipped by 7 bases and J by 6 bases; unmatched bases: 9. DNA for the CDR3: TGTGCCAGCAAGGTTACAGGGGAAAGTCAGCCCCAGCATTTT. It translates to CASKVTGESQPQHF.

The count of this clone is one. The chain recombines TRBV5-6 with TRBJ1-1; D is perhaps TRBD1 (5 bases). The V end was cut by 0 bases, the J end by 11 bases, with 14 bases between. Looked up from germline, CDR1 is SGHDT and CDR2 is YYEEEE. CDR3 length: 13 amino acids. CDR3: CASSLGPEGRAFF. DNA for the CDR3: TGTGCCAGCAGCTTGGGGCCCGAGGGGAGGGCTTTCTTT.

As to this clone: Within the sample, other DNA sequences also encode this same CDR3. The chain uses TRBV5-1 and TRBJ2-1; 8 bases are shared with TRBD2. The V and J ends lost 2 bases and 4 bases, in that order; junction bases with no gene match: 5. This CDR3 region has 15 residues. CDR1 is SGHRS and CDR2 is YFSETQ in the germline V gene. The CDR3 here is CASSLDSGDYNEQFF. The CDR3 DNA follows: TGCGCCAGCAGCTTAGATAGCGGGGATTACAATGAGCAGTTCTTC.

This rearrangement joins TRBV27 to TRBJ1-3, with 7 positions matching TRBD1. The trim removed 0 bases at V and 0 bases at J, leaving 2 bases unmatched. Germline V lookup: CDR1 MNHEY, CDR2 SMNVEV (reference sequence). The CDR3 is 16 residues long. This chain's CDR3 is CASSLSGTASGNTIYF. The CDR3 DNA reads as TGTGCCAGCAGTTTATCGGGGACAGCCTCTGGAAACACCATATATTTT.

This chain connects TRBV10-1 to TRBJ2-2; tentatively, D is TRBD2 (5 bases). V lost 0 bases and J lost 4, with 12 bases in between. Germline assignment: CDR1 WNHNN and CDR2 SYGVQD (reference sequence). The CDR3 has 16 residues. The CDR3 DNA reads TGCGCCAGCAGTGAGTCGAGAGGGCTACTCACCGGGGAGCTGTTTTTT. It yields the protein CASSESRGLLTGELFF.

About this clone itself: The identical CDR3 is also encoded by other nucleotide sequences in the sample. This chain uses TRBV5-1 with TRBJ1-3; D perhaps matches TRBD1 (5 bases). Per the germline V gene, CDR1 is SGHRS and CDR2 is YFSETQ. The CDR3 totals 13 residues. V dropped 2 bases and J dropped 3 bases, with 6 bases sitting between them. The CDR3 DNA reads TGCGCCAGCAGCTTTGACAGTGGAAACACCATATATTTT. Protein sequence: CASSFDSGNTIYF. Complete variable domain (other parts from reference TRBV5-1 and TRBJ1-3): KAGVTQTPRYLIKTRGQQVTLSCSPISGHRSVSWYQQTPGQGLQFLFEYFSETQRNKGNFPGRFSGRQFSNSRSEMNVSTLELGDSALYLCASSFDSGNTIYFGEGSWLTVV.